The source of this T cell receptor beta chain is a study of shared clonotypes between healthy human individuals. Recent vaccinations or acute infections were absent in the healthy HIV-negative adult donors. Naive CD45RA+ and memory CD45RA-negative subsets were split from CD4+ cells. The germline V gene encodes CDR1 LGHNA and CDR2 YNFKEQ. This CDR3 has 15 amino acids. V was pared by 4 bases and J by 6 bases, with 16 bases between. The repertoire was sequenced with immunoSEQ multiplex PCR; TCRdb's copy has only in-frame clones and lacks some. The repertoire consists of millions of clones, with over 90% occurring once and the leading ten covering around 0.4%.

The chain joins TRBV4-2 to TRBJ2-1; D may be TRBD1 or TRBD2 (5 bases each). Source material: naive CD4+ T cells from PBMCs. The sample's subset: CD45RA+ positively selected. This sequence was found in a man aged 18-30 years in good health. Some clones in this sample may be carry-over from other donors' samples. This chain's CDR3 is CASSPDGPGANEQFF. The CDR3 DNA is TGTGCCAGCAGCCCAGACGGGCCCGGGGCCAATGAGCAGTTCTTC.